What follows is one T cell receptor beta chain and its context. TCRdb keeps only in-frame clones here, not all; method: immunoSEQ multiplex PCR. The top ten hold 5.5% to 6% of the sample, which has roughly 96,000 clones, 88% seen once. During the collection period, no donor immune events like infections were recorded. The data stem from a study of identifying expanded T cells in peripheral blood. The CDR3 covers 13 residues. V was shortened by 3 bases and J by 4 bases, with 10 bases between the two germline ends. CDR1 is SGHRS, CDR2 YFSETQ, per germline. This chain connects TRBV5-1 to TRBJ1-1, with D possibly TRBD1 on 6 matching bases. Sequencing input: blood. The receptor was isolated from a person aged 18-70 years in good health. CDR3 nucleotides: TGCGCCAGCAGCTCGGGACACCGCACTGAAGCTTTCTTT. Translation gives CASSSGHRTEAFF.